This T cell receptor beta chain was recorded in a study of cytomegalovirus exposure and HLA in healthy donors. Study observations and caveats: When the data were analyzed later, several of the most significant clusters appeared to be linked to common viral pathogens.

Concerning this clone: What it recognizes is unknown.

CDR1 is SEHNR, CDR2 FQNEAQ, per germline (reference sequence). The CDR3 length is 14 residues. The PCR ran on 60 Vbeta and 13 Jbeta primers. Only in-frame clones appear in the TCRdb table, and some are missing; sequencing was by immunoSEQ multiplex PCR. The table lists approximately 140,000 clones, 79% of them singletons. The sequence was collected from a man between 45 and 60 years old in good health and CMV-seropositive. This chain links TRBV7-9 with TRBJ2-5; D is possibly TRBD2 (6 bases). TRBJ2-7 explains the end of the DNA better; the J call may be wrong. Sequencing used PBMCs. CDR3 in amino acids: CASSSTGTAYEQYF. The CDR3 nucleotides read TGTGCCAGCAGCTCCACCGGGACTGCCTACGAGCAGTACTTC.